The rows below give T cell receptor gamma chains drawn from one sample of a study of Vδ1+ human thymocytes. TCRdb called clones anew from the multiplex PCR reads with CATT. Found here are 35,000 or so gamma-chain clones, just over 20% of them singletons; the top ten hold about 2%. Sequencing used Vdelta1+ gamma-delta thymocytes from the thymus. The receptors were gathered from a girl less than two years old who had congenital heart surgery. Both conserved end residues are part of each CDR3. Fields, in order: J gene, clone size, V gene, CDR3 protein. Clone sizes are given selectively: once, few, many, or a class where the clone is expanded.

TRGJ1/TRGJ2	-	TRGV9	CALWDRYYKKLF
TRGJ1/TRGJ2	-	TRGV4	CATWTVRYYKKLF
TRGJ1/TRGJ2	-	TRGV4	CATWDVPRGGKKLF
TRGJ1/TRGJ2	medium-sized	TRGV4	CATWDANYYKKLF
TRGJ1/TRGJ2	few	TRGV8	CATWENKKLF
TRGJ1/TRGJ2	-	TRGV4	CATWEMCPDYYKKLF
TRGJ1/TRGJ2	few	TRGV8	CATWDRDRKKLF
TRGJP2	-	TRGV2	CATWDGQWTDWIKTF
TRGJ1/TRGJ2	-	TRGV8	CATWDSADEKLF
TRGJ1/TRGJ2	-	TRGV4	CATWDGSNGYKKLF
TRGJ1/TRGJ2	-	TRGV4	CATWDSHQLFYKKLF
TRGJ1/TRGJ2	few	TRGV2	CATWDGPGYYKKLF
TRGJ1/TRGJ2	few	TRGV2	CATWDGLPKKLF
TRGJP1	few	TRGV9	CALWEVQGTHTTGWFKIF
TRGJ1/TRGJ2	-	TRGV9	CATWDGPGGYKKLF
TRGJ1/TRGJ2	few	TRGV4	CATWDGPPNYYKKLF
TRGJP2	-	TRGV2	CATWDGNSSDWIKTF
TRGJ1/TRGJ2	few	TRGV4	CATWDGTNYYKKLF
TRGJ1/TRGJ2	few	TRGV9	CALWEGVKKLF
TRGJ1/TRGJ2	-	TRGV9	CALWEVPPSYYKKLF
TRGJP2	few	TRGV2	CATWDSGGSSDWIKTF
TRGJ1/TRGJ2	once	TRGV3	CATWSGKLF
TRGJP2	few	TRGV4	CATWDIPPESSDWIKTF
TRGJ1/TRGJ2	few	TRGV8	CATWVDSKKLF
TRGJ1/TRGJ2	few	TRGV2	CATWDGPFDYKKLF
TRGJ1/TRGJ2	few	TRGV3	CATWDRHRKLF
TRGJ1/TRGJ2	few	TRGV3	CATWDRGYYKKLF
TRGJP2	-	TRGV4	CATWDGRHSDWIKTF
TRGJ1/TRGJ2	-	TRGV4	CATWDGLVKKLF
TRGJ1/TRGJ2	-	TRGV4	CATWDGPRYYKKLF
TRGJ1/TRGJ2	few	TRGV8	CATWDRGPKKLF
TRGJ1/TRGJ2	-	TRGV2	CATWDGPSSYYKKLF
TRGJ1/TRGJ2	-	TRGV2	CATWDGSPRSYKKLF
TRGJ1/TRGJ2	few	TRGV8	CATWTPREFSYKKLF
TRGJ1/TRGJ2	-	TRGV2	CATWDGPRSLYYKKLF
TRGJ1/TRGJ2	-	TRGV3	CATWDQPLRYKKLF
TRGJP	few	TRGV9	CALWEVELGKKIKVF
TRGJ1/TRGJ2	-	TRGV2	CATWDGPCDLNSRKLF
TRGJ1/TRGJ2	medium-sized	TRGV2	CATWDGTNYYKKLF
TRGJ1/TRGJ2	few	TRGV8	CATWDRSYYKKLF
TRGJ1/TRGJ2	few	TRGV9	CALWSNYYKKLF
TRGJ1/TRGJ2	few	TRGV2	CATWDRLNPSKKLF
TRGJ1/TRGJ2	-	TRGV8	CATWDSRGYYKKLF
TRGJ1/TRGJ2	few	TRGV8	CATWERKLF
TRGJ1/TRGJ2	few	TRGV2	CATWGRPYKKLF
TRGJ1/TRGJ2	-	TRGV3	CATWARRYKKLF
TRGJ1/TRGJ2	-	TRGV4	CATWAVRNYYKKLF
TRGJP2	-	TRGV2	CATWDGRGGSDWIKTF
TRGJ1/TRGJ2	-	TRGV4	CATWDGPGWKKLF
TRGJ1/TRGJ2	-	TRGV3	CATWDRPFTEKKLF
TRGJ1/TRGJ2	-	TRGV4	CATWDAQAHYKKLF
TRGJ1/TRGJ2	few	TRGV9	CALWEVPTVYYKKLF
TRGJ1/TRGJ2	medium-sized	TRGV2	CATWDGRKKLF
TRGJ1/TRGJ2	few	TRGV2	CATWDGPGTEKLF